Sequencing of this T cell receptor beta chain was carried out in a study of blood T cell repertoires in COVID-19. Study-wide background: Specimens from acute and convalescent COVID-19 originated in the United States, Italy and Spain. The cDNA or gDNA used as material had been derived from T cells, B-cell-depleted T cells, or PBMCs.

CDR3 size: 16 residues. The V end lost 6 bases, the J end lost 2 bases, and 17 bases lay between the germline ends. Looked up from germline, CDR1 is MDHEN and CDR2 is SYDVKM. This clone was counted only a few times. Original processing notes: Estimation of nucleated cell counts relied on the amplification of reference gene primers. The assay was immunoSEQ multiplex PCR, and TCRdb's table has in-frame clones only and misses some. The V and J calls and clone size come from that table; D and trimming were worked out from the DNA. The table records roughly 120,000 clones, about nine tenths of them present only once.

V gene TRBV28 combines with J gene TRBJ1-5, with a possible D match to TRBD1 (5 bases). This clonotype was obtained from a human donor with active COVID-19. The donor label of this sample is uncertain. Source material: peripheral blood. The CDR3 is CASRPHGGVGNQPQHF. The CDR3 region has the DNA TGTGCCAGCAGGCCCCACGGAGGGGTGGGCAATCAGCCCCAGCATTTT.